This TCR beta chain was observed in a study of preoperative IRX-2 immunotherapy in early breast cancer. The treatment was: preoperative locoregional IRX-2 cytokine immunotherapy. Patients received preoperative, locoregional IRX-2 cytokine immunotherapy in a phase Ib study. Trimming stripped 0 bases from V and 1 base from J, with 1 base between. Germline V gene lookup returns CDR1 SGDLS and CDR2 YYNGEE. The CDR3 runs to 12 residues. The assay was immunoSEQ multiplex PCR, and TCRdb's table has in-frame clones only and misses some. The profile covers roughly 25,000 clones, with 75% to 90% appearing a single time and roughly 9% taken by the ten largest.

The sequencing used tumor tissue, collected after IRX-2 immunotherapy. This clonotype was obtained from a human donor with breast cancer. The V and J genes are TRBV9 and TRBJ2-5; no reliable D call. The CDR3, as DNA: TGTGCCAGCAGCGTAGCCCAAGAGACCCAGTACTTC. Encoded protein: CASSVAQETQYF.